The T cell receptor (beta chain) under discussion was sequenced for a study of blood T cell repertoires in COVID-19. As for the study in general: The United States, Italy and Spain supplied acute and convalescent COVID-19 samples. PBMCs, B-cell-depleted T cells, or T cells were the source of the cDNA or gDNA that made up the material.

The V segment lost 3 bases and the J segment 5 bases; nucleotides outside the gene matches: 12. Looked up from germline, CDR1 is LNHDA and CDR2 is SQIVND (reference sequence). The CDR3 length is 16 residues. Original analysis: By means of reference gene primer amplification, nucleated cell counts were estimated. Method: immunoSEQ multiplex PCR; TCRdb's copy keeps in-frame clones and lacks some. V, J and clone size were drawn from that table, and D and trimming were deduced from the DNA. The table lists more than 150,000 clones, roughly four fifths of them singletons, with roughly an eighth in the top ten.

What was sequenced was peripheral blood. The source of this sequence is a man aged 30 to 39 with active or convalescent COVID-19. This chain connects TRBV19 to TRBJ2-5; 7 bases are shared with TRBD2. Here the CDR3 reads CASSIGTNPFGETQYF. Here the CDR3 DNA reads TGTGCCAGTAGTATCGGGACTAACCCTTTCGGGGAGACCCAGTACTTC.